These T cell receptor beta chains were read from a single sample in a study of T cell repertoires in aging, cancer and after chemotherapy. TCRdb used MiXCR to reprocess the multiplex PCR reads, holding one entry per CDR3 protein. This sample carries roughly 6,300 distinct CDR3 sequences, about 29% of them seen once, and the ten largest clones take roughly three quarters. The sequencing sample was made of blood. All receptors derive from a human donor with a blood cancer. The donor label of this sample is uncertain. Both conserved end residues are part of each CDR3. Each record gives: V gene, J gene, CDR3 protein.

v_call: TRBV18; j_call: TRBJ1-1; cdr3_aa: CASSRGTENTEAFF
v_call: TRBV5-4; j_call: TRBJ1-2; cdr3_aa: CASSWRRLGEGYGYTF
v_call: TRBV5-1; j_call: TRBJ2-6; cdr3_aa: CASSLEALRVISSGANVLTF
v_call: TRBV7-2; j_call: TRBJ2-7; cdr3_aa: CASSSKTGSEQYF
v_call: TRBV7-9; j_call: TRBJ2-1; cdr3_aa: CASSPMRTGGGKNEQFF
v_call: TRBV12-3/TRBV12-4; j_call: TRBJ2-7; cdr3_aa: CASSFSGLSYEQYF
v_call: TRBV19; j_call: TRBJ1-5; cdr3_aa: CASSLNWGGINQPQHF
v_call: TRBV5-6; j_call: TRBJ2-2; cdr3_aa: CASSLGQGGTGELFF
v_call: TRBV24-1; j_call: TRBJ2-2; cdr3_aa: CATSLAPSNTGELFF
v_call: TRBV5-1; j_call: TRBJ1-1; cdr3_aa: CASSLEGGNTEAFF
v_call: TRBV5-6; j_call: TRBJ2-3; cdr3_aa: CASSDGMSDRSTDTQYF
v_call: TRBV7-9; j_call: TRBJ1-1; cdr3_aa: CASAYQGPNTEAFF
v_call: TRBV7-9; j_call: TRBJ2-3; cdr3_aa: CAGAYTDTQYF
v_call: TRBV27; j_call: TRBJ2-6; cdr3_aa: CASSLYVGRGSLGANVLTF
v_call: TRBV19; j_call: TRBJ1-2; cdr3_aa: CASKGQGASDGYTF
v_call: TRBV5-1; j_call: TRBJ2-1; cdr3_aa: CASSTGLAGNNEQFF
v_call: TRBV6-6; j_call: TRBJ2-5; cdr3_aa: CASSRRDIQETQYF
v_call: TRBV20-1; j_call: TRBJ1-6; cdr3_aa: CSARDHYNPEVNSPLHF
v_call: TRBV20-1; j_call: TRBJ1-1; cdr3_aa: CSARSRTVNTEAFF
v_call: TRBV5-5; j_call: TRBJ1-1; cdr3_aa: CASSSTGGNTEAFF
v_call: TRBV7-9; j_call: TRBJ1-2; cdr3_aa: CASSLQGNYGYTF
v_call: TRBV14; j_call: TRBJ1-1; cdr3_aa: CASSQEGQENTEAFF
v_call: TRBV7-9; j_call: TRBJ2-1; cdr3_aa: CASSLLTSGGPYNEQFF
v_call: TRBV27; j_call: TRBJ1-5; cdr3_aa: CARGPLRTWKDIYGNQPQHF
v_call: TRBV13; j_call: TRBJ2-3; cdr3_aa: CASSKWRLAGDSTDTQYF
v_call: TRBV27; j_call: TRBJ2-3; cdr3_aa: CAISRGALSTDTQYF
v_call: TRBV28; j_call: TRBJ1-5; cdr3_aa: CASSSTVRPQHF
v_call: TRBV27; j_call: TRBJ2-3; cdr3_aa: CASSPGPGQGSTDTQYF
v_call: TRBV19; j_call: TRBJ1-4; cdr3_aa: CASSPPPGGDNEKLFF
v_call: TRBV6-1; j_call: TRBJ1-3; cdr3_aa: CASSEGWQGAINTIYF
v_call: TRBV29-1; j_call: TRBJ1-2; cdr3_aa: CSVGDTGRYGYTF
v_call: TRBV6-5; j_call: TRBJ2-7; cdr3_aa: CASSYLSRAYKQYF
v_call: TRBV19; j_call: TRBJ2-7; cdr3_aa: CASSHRGPYEQYF
v_call: TRBV7-9; j_call: TRBJ2-5; cdr3_aa: CASSFGLAGAQETQYF
v_call: TRBV5-1; j_call: TRBJ2-3; cdr3_aa: CAISLAASGGILDTQYF
v_call: TRBV7-9; j_call: TRBJ2-3; cdr3_aa: CASSAGQDYTDTQYF
v_call: TRBV19; j_call: TRBJ2-6; cdr3_aa: CASSIRGTGANVLTF